These 26 T cell receptor beta chains were all obtained from the same sample, sequenced in a study of OX40 agonist ivuxolimab in advanced cancers. The protocol was immunoSEQ multiplex PCR, while the TCRdb copy is restricted to in-frame clones and leaves out a portion. The sample has just over 90,000 clones, 85% to 95% seen once. The input for sequencing was CD4+ or CD8+ T cells sorted from blood, taken in a trial of the OX40 agonist ivuxolimab. These receptors were taken from an adult with an advanced solid tumor such as melanoma, head and neck, liver or kidney cancer.

The chain links TRBV27 to TRBJ2-7, with 8 bases fitting TRBD1. CDR3 size: 14 residues. The V gene end was trimmed by 4 bases and the J gene end by 2 bases; junction bases not matched to a gene: 4. CDR1 and CDR2 from the germline V gene are MNHEY and SMNVEV (reference sequence). For the CDR3, the DNA is TGTGCCAGCAGTTCTAGGACAGGGACCTACGAGCAGTACTTC. Protein sequence: CASSSRTGTYEQYF.

CDR3 sequence: CASSLADNQPQHF. CDR3 nucleotide sequence: TGTGCCAGCAGTTTGGCCGACAATCAGCCCCAGCATTTT. The chain combines TRBV27 with TRBJ1-5; D is undetermined. The CDR3 extends over 13 amino acids. Between the trimmed V and J ends, which lost 3 bases and 3 bases, there was a span of 6 bases. Germline CDR1 reads MNHEY; CDR2 reads SMNVEV (reference sequence).

The V call is TRBV14, the J call TRBJ1-4; the match to TRBD1 covers 10 bases. This CDR3 has 15 residues. Germline values: CDR1 SGHDN, CDR2 FVKESK. V was clipped by 4 bases and J by 7 bases; unmatched bases: 6. CDR3 residues: CASSRTGGSREKLFF. CDR3 DNA sequence: TGTGCCAGCAGCCGGACAGGGGGAAGTCGTGAAAAACTGTTTTTT.

The CDR3 DNA reads TGTGCCAGCAGCTTACGAGAGAGAGATGAGCAGTTCTTC. Encoded protein: CASSLRERDEQFF. This chain links TRBV7-9 with TRBJ2-1; D unclear. Germline CDR1 reads SEHNR; CDR2 reads FQNEAQ (reference sequence). The ends were cut back, 2 bases at V and 8 bases at J, with 10 bases in the middle. CDR3 length: 13 residues.

This clone turned up a few times. The chain uses TRBV5-5 and TRBJ2-7; D unresolved. The CDR3 sequence is 13 residues long. The germline V gene encodes CDR1 SGHKS and CDR2 YYEKEE (reference sequence). V lost 3 bases and J 3 bases, leaving 10 bases between the germline ends. CDR3 DNA sequence: TGTGCCAGCAGCTCCAGCGAGGACTACGAGCAGTACTTC. This encodes CASSSSEDYEQYF.

The chain employs TRBV5-1 and TRBJ2-5, with TRBD1 matching 8 bases. The CDR3 contains 15 residues. Trimming cost V 1 base and J 5 bases; bases outside gene matches: 7. Germline V CDR1 and CDR2: SGHRS, YFSETQ. The CDR3 nucleotides are TGCGCCAGCAGCTTGTGGACAGGGCAGTGGGAGACCCAGTACTTC. Protein: CASSLWTGQWETQYF. Complete variable domain (other parts from reference TRBV5-1 and TRBJ2-5): KAGVTQTPRYLIKTRGQQVTLSCSPISGHRSVSWYQQTPGQGLQFLFEYFSETQRNKGNFPGRFSGRQFSNSRSEMNVSTLELGDSALYLCASSLWTGQWETQYFGPGTRLLVL.

The V call is TRBV2, the J call TRBJ2-7; 7 positions agree with TRBD2. V was clipped by 3 bases and J by 0 bases; unmatched bases: 2. CDR1 and CDR2 from the germline V gene are SNHLY and FYNNEI. CDR3 length equals 14 residues. The CDR3 sequence is CASSEGGSSYEQYF. The CDR3 DNA is TGTGCCAGCAGTGAGGGCGGGAGCTCCTACGAGCAGTACTTC.

The chain is built from TRBV9 and TRBJ2-3, with 7 bases that match TRBD2. Germline V gives CDR1 SGDLS, CDR2 YYNGEE. The CDR3 runs to 16 residues. J was trimmed by 0 bases and V by 0 bases; bases with no gene match: 4. The CDR3 reads CASSVGGGWSTDTQYF. The CDR3 DNA follows: TGTGCCAGCAGCGTAGGGGGGGGATGGAGCACAGATACGCAGTATTTT. Full variable domain (outside the CDR3, taken from reference TRBV9 and TRBJ2-3): DSGVTQTPKHLITATGQRVTLRCSPRSGDLSVYWYQQSLDQGLQFLIQYYNGEERAKGNILERFSAQQFPDLHSELNLSSLELGDSALYFCASSVGGGWSTDTQYFGPGTRLTVL.

CDR3 sequence (DNA): TGCAGCGTCCGGGGGCTTGTGGACTATGGCTACACCTTC. Amino acids: CSVRGLVDYGYTF. This sequence joins TRBV29-1 and TRBJ1-2; D may be TRBD1 (6 bases). The germline gives CDR1 SQVTM, CDR2 ANQGSEA. The V and J ends lost 6 bases and 3 bases respectively, with 14 bases between them. The CDR3 loop spans 13 amino acids.

CDR3 in DNA: TGTGCCAGCAGCCCCTCGACAGGGCTTCACTACGAGCAGTACTTC. It translates to CASSPSTGLHYEQYF. This sequence joins TRBV9 and TRBJ2-7; TRBD1 aligns across 7 bases. Per germline, CDR1 SGDLS and CDR2 YYNGEE. V shed 4 bases, J shed 3 bases, and the junction held 10 bases outside the gene matches. The CDR3 totals 15 residues.

This chain connects TRBV11-2 to TRBJ2-3; D is tentatively TRBD1 or TRBD2 (6 bases each). Trimming cost V 4 bases and J 2 bases, with 13 bases left between them. The CDR3 is 15 amino acids. Germline V gene lookup returns CDR1 SGHAT and CDR2 FQNNGV. CDR3 region: CASSSPGALTDTQYF. The CDR3 region has the DNA TGTGCCAGCAGCTCTCCGGGGGCCCTCACAGATACGCAGTATTTT.

This chain uses TRBV27 with TRBJ2-5; TRBD1 matches at 7 bases. The end of the DNA is better explained by TRBJ2-7, so the J call may be wrong. CDR3 length: 13 amino acids. Germline V gives CDR1 MNHEY, CDR2 SMNVEV (reference sequence). The CDR3 region has the DNA TGTGCCAGCAGGACAGGGAACGACTACGAGCAGTACTTC. This gives the protein CASRTGNDYEQYF.

This clone appeared once. The chain carries TRBV4-3 and TRBJ2-2; D possibly matches TRBD1 or TRBD2 (5 bases each). V shed 3 bases and J shed 5 bases, with 10 bases lying between them. The CDR3 covers 14 residues. Germline V gene lookup returns CDR1 LGHNA and CDR2 YSLEER. Here the CDR3 DNA reads TGCGCCAGCAGCCATGGGGACCGTACCGGGGAGCTGTTTTTT. This encodes CASSHGDRTGELFF.

The CDR3: CASSEYVMVHEQYF. Here the CDR3 DNA reads TGTGCCAGCAGTGAATACGTAATGGTCCACGAGCAGTACTTC. This chain uses TRBV6-1 with TRBJ2-7; D gene unclear. The CDR3 loop spans 14 amino acids. The germline V gene has CDR1 MNHNS and CDR2 SASEGT. The V and J ends lost 2 bases and 5 bases respectively, with 13 bases between them.

The chain is built from TRBV27 and TRBJ1-2; 10 nucleotides line up with TRBD1. This CDR3 region has 15 residues. Germline V gene sequence: CDR1 MNHEY, CDR2 SMNVEV (reference sequence). V trimming: 2 bases; J trimming: 4 bases; junction bases outside the gene matches: 4. CDR3 protein: CASSLRTGGPYGYTF. DNA of the CDR3: TGTGCCAGCAGTTTACGGACAGGGGGGCCCTATGGCTACACCTTC.

This clone was counted once. The genes are TRBV9 and TRBJ2-3; D is uncertain. The germline V and J ends were trimmed by 3 bases and 2 bases, with 1 base remaining between them. CDR3 length: 11 residues. The germline gives CDR1 SGDLS, CDR2 YYNGEE. CDR3 nucleotides: TGTGCCAGCAGCGACACAGATACGCAGTATTTT. Translated, it gives CASSDTDTQYF.

CDR3 coding DNA: TGTGCCAGCAGTGATGGGGGAAACACTGAAGCTTTCTTT. Translation gives CASSDGGNTEAFF. The J gene is TRBJ1-1, the V gene TRBV2, with D tentatively TRBD1 (5 bases). Germline values: CDR1 SNHLY, CDR2 FYNNEI. V lost 3 bases to trimming and J lost 2 bases, with 7 bases between them. The CDR3 has 13 amino acids. The variable domain in full, completed from reference TRBV2 and TRBJ1-1, reads EPEVTQTPSHQVTQMGQEVILRCVPISNHLYFYWYRQILGQKVEFLVSFYNNEISEKSEIFDDQFSVERPDGSNFTLKIRSTKLEDSAMYFCASSDGGNTEAFFGQGTRLTVV.

V gene TRBV19 combines with J gene TRBJ2-7, with TRBD2 matching 7 bases. This CDR3 is 14 amino acids long. Unmatched junction bases numbered 7, after V lost 5 bases and J lost 3 bases. Germline values: CDR1 LNHDA, CDR2 SQIVND (reference sequence). CDR3 sequence: CASSWGGSLYEQYF. DNA for the CDR3: TGTGCCAGTAGTTGGGGCGGGAGTCTCTACGAGCAGTACTTC.

This chain connects TRBV27 to TRBJ1-1; TRBD1 matches at 7 bases. The CDR3 is 13 amino acids. CDR1 is MNHEY, CDR2 SMNVEV, per germline (reference sequence). V trimming: 6 bases; J trimming: 3 bases; junction bases outside the gene matches: 4. CDR3 DNA sequence: TGTGCCAGCAGAATAGGGGGCTACACTGAAGCTTTCTTT. Translation: CASRIGGYTEAFF.

This rearrangement joins TRBV27 to TRBJ1-2; D call uncertain. The CDR3 has 12 residues. Germline V gene data show CDR1 as MNHEY and CDR2 as SMNVEV (reference sequence). V was trimmed by 6 bases and J by 2 bases, leaving 7 bases between them. Written as DNA, the CDR3 is TGTGCCAGCAGGTCCCTCAACTATGGCTACACCTTC. It is translated as CASRSLNYGYTF.

This chain connects TRBV10-3 to TRBJ2-7, with TRBD2 as a possible D gene (6 bases). CDR3 length: 13 residues. V gave up 3 bases and J gave up 2 bases, with 8 bases separating them. Germline CDR1 and CDR2: ENHRY and SYGVKD. The CDR3 sequence: CAISDGTPYEQYF. CDR3 nucleotide sequence: TGTGCCATCAGTGATGGGACTCCCTACGAGCAGTACTTC.

This sequence joins TRBV27 and TRBJ2-7; the D is unclear. Between the trimmed V and J ends, which lost 2 bases and 6 bases, there was a span of 11 bases. The V gene's germline CDR1 is MNHEY and CDR2 SMNVEV (reference sequence). This CDR3 spans 13 amino acids. The CDR3 nucleotides read TGTGCCAGCAGTTTAAGTAGGACGACCGAGCAGTACTTC. Encoded protein: CASSLSRTTEQYF.

V and J are TRBV27 and TRBJ2-3, with D perhaps matching TRBD1 (8 bases). V was cut by 10 bases and J by 0 bases, with 29 bases left in between. Germline V CDR1 and CDR2: MNHEY, SMNVEV (reference sequence). CDR3 length equals 19 residues. In DNA form, the CDR3 reads TGTGCCACCCATCGACAGGGGAGAGCGGGATTCCCTAGCACAGATACGCAGTATTTT. Its translation is CATHRQGRAGFPSTDTQYF.

The CDR3, as DNA: TGTGCCAGCAGCTTAGGGAAGCTCCAAGAGACCCAGTACTTC. Encoded protein: CASSLGKLQETQYF. This chain joins TRBV13 and TRBJ2-5; D ambiguous. Trimming stripped 0 bases from V and 1 base from J, with 6 bases between. There are 14 residues in the CDR3. Germline lookup yields CDR1 PRHDT and CDR2 FYEKMQ (reference sequence). Full variable domain (remainder filled in from reference TRBV13 and TRBJ2-5): AAGVIQSPRHLIKEKRETATLKCYPIPRHDTVYWYQQGPGQDPQFLISFYEKMQSDKGSIPDRFSAQQFSDYHSELNMSSLELGDSALYFCASSLGKLQETQYFGPGTRLLVL.

J is TRBJ2-1 and V is TRBV19; D is perhaps TRBD2 (6 bases). Trimming cost V 7 bases and J 3 bases, with 13 bases left between them. The germline CDR1 and CDR2 sequences are LNHDA and SQIVND (reference sequence). The CDR3 sequence is 14 residues long. The CDR3 region is CASNGGVGYNEQFF. In DNA, the CDR3 is TGTGCCAGTAATGGCGGGGTGGGCTACAATGAGCAGTTCTTC.

The chain combines TRBV2 with TRBJ2-7; possible D gene TRBD1, 6 bases. V lost 6 bases to trimming and J lost 2 bases, with 8 bases between them. Looked up from germline, CDR1 is SNHLY and CDR2 is FYNNEI. This CDR3 spans 12 amino acids. CDR3 loop: CASRWGPYEQYF. The CDR3 DNA follows: TGTGCCAGCAGGTGGGGGCCCTACGAGCAGTACTTC.